What follows is one T cell receptor (beta chain) and its context. Its antigen remains unidentified. Base qualities are missing; no much larger clone stands one base away. The CDR3 regions of human TCRbeta chains were analyzed by immunosequencing. Processing in the source paper ran as follows. Repertoire TCRs were matched against a reference library of SARS-CoV-2-specific TCRs generated with the MIRA antigen-specificity platform. Breadth meant the fraction of unique TCRs that were SARS-CoV-2-associated, whereas depth meant the fraction of total T cells that were SARS-CoV-2-associated. Using the MIRA data, each spike-specific TCR was mapped to the spike region that the TCR reacts to and placed in a CD4 or CD8 class. Log10-transformed breadth and depth values were compared by one-way ANOVA with Sidak's multiple comparisons tests. What TCRdb holds here is the immuneACCESS table cut down to in-frame rearrangements. Part of the clones is not present; checked against another copy, under half of the missing clones reflect an unresolved V gene, and the others are unexplained. That table supplies the V and J calls and clone size; D and trimming were determined from the DNA. In this sample the table shows 120,000 or so clones, about 89% of which occur a single time. The ten largest clones add up to about 5.3% of the sample.

The data were obtained in a study of T cell responses to AZD1222 COVID-19 vaccine (dated by TCRdb to the early 2020s). As for the study more broadly: Because spike-specific TCR depth and breadth did not differ between the two schedules, AZD1222 recipients who got a second dose at roughly 4 weeks were pooled with those who got a second dose at roughly 12 weeks. A total of 233 trial participants underwent TCR sequencing, of whom some 210 received two doses of AZD1222 and 26 received two doses of the MenACWY control vaccine. Trial participants were enrolled into age subgroups of 18-55, 56-69 and 70-plus years, which contained around 150, 29 and 61 TCR-sequenced participants, respectively. The study at large found these results: Nearly half of unique spike-specific TCRs reportedly recognized epitopes outside regions mutated in the B.1.351 and B.1.1.7 variants. The 56-69-year group was small, and its depth increase did not reach significance, likely because of low power. Most participants were white British and females outnumbered males, and the authors suggested that clonal diversity may have been underestimated. The vaccine-associated CD4 TCRs covered the entire spike protein, and the dominant responses fell in regions 160-218 and 743-854. Because no day 14 peak-response samples were available, the repertoires could be characterized only after the peak T cell response. A significant rise in spike-specific TCR breadth and depth was observed after two AZD1222 doses relative to day 0 and relative to MenACWY recipients. Conclusions about previously exposed vaccinees are limited because only five or six AZD1222 recipients were SARS-CoV-2 seropositive at baseline.

Taken with the paper, the label for time point translates to: baseline before first vaccination. Vaccinee samples came from UK trials COV001 and COV002, including a single-blind randomized controlled phase 2/3 trial of AZD1222 (ChAdOx1 nCoV-19) in healthy adults. For TCRbeta chain sequencing, PBMC samples from trial participants were taken at day 0 and at day 28 after the second dose. Its CDR3 holds 16 amino acids, cysteine through phenylalanine. The DNA shown is the 48-base CDR3, in frame from base 1. CDR1 and CDR2, looked up from the germline V gene, are SNHLY and FYNNEI. Trimming removed 7 bases from V and 1 base from J, leaving 20 bases between the germline ends.

The specimen comprised peripheral blood, sampled on day 0 of AZD1222 vaccination. The sequence came from an adult in good health. This receptor chain uses TRBV2 and TRBJ2-7; no D gene call is confident. The DNA reads as follows: TGTGCCAGCAAAGGGTCAGCTGTTACGCCATCCTACGAGCAGTACTTC. The resulting protein is CASKGSAVTPSYEQYF.